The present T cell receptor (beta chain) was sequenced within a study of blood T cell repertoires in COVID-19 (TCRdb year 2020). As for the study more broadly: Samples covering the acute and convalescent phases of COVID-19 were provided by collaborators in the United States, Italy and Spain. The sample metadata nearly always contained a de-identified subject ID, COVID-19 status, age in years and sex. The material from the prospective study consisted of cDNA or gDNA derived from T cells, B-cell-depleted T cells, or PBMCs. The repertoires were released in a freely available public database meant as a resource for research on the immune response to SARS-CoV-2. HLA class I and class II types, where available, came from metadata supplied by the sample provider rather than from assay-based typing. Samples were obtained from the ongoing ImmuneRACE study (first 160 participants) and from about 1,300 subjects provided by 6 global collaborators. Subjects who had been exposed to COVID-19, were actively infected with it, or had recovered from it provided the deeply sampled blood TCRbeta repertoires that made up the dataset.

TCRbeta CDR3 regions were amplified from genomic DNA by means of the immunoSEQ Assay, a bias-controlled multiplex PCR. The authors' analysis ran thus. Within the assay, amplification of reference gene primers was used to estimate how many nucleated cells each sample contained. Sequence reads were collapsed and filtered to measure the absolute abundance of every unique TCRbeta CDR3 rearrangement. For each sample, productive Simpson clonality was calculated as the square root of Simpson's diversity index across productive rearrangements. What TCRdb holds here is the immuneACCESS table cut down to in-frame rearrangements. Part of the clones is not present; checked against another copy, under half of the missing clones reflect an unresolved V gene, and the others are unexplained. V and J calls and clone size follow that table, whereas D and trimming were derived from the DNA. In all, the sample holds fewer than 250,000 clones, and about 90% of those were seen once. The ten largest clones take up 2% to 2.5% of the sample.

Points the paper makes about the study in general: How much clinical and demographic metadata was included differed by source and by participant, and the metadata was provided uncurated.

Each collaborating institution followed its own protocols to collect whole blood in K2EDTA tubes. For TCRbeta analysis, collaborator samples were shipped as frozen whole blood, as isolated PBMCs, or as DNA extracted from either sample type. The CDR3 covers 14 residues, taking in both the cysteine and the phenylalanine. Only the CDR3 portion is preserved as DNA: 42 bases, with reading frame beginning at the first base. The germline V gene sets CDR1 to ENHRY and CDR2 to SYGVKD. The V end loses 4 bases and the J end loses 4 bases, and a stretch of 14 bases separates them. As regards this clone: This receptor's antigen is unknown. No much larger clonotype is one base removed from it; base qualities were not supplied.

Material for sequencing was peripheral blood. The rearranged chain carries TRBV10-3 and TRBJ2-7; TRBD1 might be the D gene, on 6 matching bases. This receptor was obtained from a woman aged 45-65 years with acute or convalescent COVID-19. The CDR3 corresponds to CAISGLGGVYEQYF. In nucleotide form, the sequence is TGTGCCATCAGTGGCCTAGGGGGAGTATACGAGCAGTACTTC.